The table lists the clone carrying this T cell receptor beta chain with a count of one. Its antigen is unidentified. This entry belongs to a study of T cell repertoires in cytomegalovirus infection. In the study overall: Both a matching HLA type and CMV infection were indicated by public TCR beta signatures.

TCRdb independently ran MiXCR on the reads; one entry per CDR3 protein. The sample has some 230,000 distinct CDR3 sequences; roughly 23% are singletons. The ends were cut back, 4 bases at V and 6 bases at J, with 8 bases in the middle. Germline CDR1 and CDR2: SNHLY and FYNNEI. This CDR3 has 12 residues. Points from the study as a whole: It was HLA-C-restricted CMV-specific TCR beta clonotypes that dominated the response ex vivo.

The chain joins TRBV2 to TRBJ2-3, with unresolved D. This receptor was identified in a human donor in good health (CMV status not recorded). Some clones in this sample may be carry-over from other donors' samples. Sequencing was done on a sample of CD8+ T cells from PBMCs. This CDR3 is CASSGSLDTQYF. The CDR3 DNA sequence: TGTGCCAGCAGTGGGTCGCTGGATACGCAGTATTTT.